Listed below are T cell receptor beta chains from one sample, sequenced in a study of blood T cell repertoires in COVID-19. Libraries were prepared by immunoSEQ multiplex PCR; TCRdb keeps only in-frame clonotypes and omits some of them. Of around 140,000 clones listed, approximately 88% are singletons. The sequenced material came from peripheral blood. These receptors originate from a man aged 55 to 70 with active or convalescent COVID-19. Each CDR3 is given with its conserved first and last residue. A D gene is named only where the DNA matches it firmly. The listing skips clone size in some rows; elsewhere it reads once, few, many or a size class.

V gene	D gene	J gene	clone size	CDR3 protein	CDR3 DNA
TRBV19	TRBD2	TRBJ2-1	.	CASSPHGTSGSNEQFF	TGTGCCAGTAGCCCTCACGGGACTAGCGGGAGCAATGAGCAGTTCTTC
TRBV7-9	.	TRBJ1-1	.	CASSLPLQANTEAFF	TGTGCCAGCAGCTTACCATTACAGGCGAACACTGAAGCTTTCTTT
TRBV11-2	TRBD1	TRBJ1-6	.	CASSPLGQRNSPLHF	TGTGCCAGCAGCCCGTTGGGACAGCGTAATTCACCCCTCCACTTT
TRBV28	TRBD2	TRBJ2-7	.	CASGTSGRSYEQYF	TGTGCCAGCGGGACTAGCGGGAGGTCCTACGAGCAGTACTTC
TRBV28	.	TRBJ1-5	once	CASSTNQPQHF	TGTGCCAGCAGTACAAATCAGCCCCAGCATTTT
TRBV4-2	.	TRBJ2-1	.	CASSSPPYNEQFF	TGTGCCAGCAGCTCTCCCCCGTACAATGAGCAGTTCTTC
TRBV30	.	TRBJ1-3	.	CAWRQGVGNTIYF	TGTGCCTGGAGACAGGGTGTTGGAAACACCATATATTTT
TRBV5-1	TRBD2	TRBJ2-7	few	CASSLYEREFYEQYF	TGCGCCAGCAGCTTGTATGAGCGGGAGTTCTACGAGCAGTACTTC
TRBV30	TRBD1	TRBJ1-4	once	CAWSRTGRATNEKLFF	TGTGCCTGGAGTCGGACAGGGCGAGCAACTAATGAAAAACTGTTTTTT
TRBV6-2/TRBV6-3	.	TRBJ2-7	.	CASGSGFYEQYF	TGTGCCAGCGGTTCGGGATTCTACGAGCAGTACTTC
TRBV10-3	.	TRBJ1-5	once	CATSPGLGPHQPQHF	TGTGCAACCTCCCCGGGACTGGGGCCCCATCAGCCCCAGCATTTT
TRBV11-3	TRBD1	TRBJ1-1	.	CASSLQGKNTEAFF	TGTGCCAGCAGTTTACAGGGGAAGAACACTGAAGCTTTCTTT
TRBV3-1/TRBV3-2	.	TRBJ2-2	.	CASSQEWAMEDRGAVF	TGTGCCAGCAGCCAAGAATGGGCGATGGAGGACCGGGGAGCTGTTTTT
TRBV28	TRBD1	TRBJ1-1	.	CASSSNRWGQDTIAAFF	TGTGCCAGCAGTTCGAACCGGTGGGGACAGGATACCATCGCGGCTTTCTTT
TRBV12-3/TRBV12-4	TRBD1	TRBJ2-7	once	CASRADRGEQYF	TGTGCCAGCAGAGCGGACAGGGGAGAGCAGTACTTC
TRBV6-2/TRBV6-3	.	TRBJ2-7	.	CASSFDRYEQYF	TGTGCCAGCAGCTTCGACAGGTACGAGCAGTACTTC
TRBV28	TRBD1	TRBJ2-3	.	CASSQISNRGRIDTQYF	TGTGCCAGCAGTCAAATTTCGAACAGGGGGCGAATAGATACGCAGTATTTT
TRBV27	TRBD2	TRBJ2-1	.	CASSTVGLAGEQFF	TGTGCCAGCAGTACAGTAGGACTAGCTGGTGAGCAGTTCTTC
TRBV19	.	TRBJ2-2	.	CASRAPGLSNTGELFF	TGTGCCAGTCGAGCCCCGGGACTTTCGAACACCGGGGAGCTGTTTTTT
TRBV7-3	.	TRBJ1-2	.	CASSPRASAAFGYTF	TGTGCCAGCAGCCCCCGAGCGTCGGCGGCGTTCGGCTACACCTTC
TRBV10-3	.	TRBJ1-2	.	CAISEQQSYGYTF	TGTGCCATCAGTGAACAACAGAGCTATGGCTACACCTTC
TRBV7-9	.	TRBJ2-3	.	CASSPSGGTDTQYF	TGTGCCAGCAGCCCCTCGGGTGGCACAGATACGCAGTATTTT
TRBV7-2	TRBD1	TRBJ1-2	.	CASSLAQGGGYTF	TGTGCCAGCAGCTTAGCACAGGGGGGCGGCTACACCTTC
TRBV28	.	TRBJ2-7	.	CASSFSGGYTYEQYF	TGTGCCAGCAGTTTTAGCGGCGGGTATACCTACGAGCAGTACTTC
TRBV27	TRBD2	TRBJ2-1	.	CASSRITSGVHNEQFF	TGTGCCAGCAGTCGAATCACTAGCGGGGTGCACAATGAGCAGTTCTTC
TRBV11-1	.	TRBJ1-1	.	CASSLVSNTEAFF	TGTGCCAGCAGCTTAGTCTCGAACACTGAAGCTTTCTTT
TRBV29-1	.	TRBJ1-1	.	CSVEGEPGWPMRNTEAFF	TGCAGCGTTGAAGGGGAACCAGGGTGGCCCATGAGGAACACTGAAGCTTTCTTT
TRBV7-8	TRBD1	TRBJ2-2	once	CASSLDRVTGELFF	TGTGCCAGCAGCCTAGACAGGGTGACCGGGGAGCTGTTTTTT
TRBV5-6	TRBD1	TRBJ1-1	.	CASSSGQGRNTEAFF	TGTGCCAGCAGCTCGGGACAGGGGAGGAACACTGAAGCTTTCTTT
TRBV19	.	TRBJ2-3	.	CASSSRQVLSDTQYF	TGTGCCAGTAGTTCCAGACAGGTCTTGTCAGATACGCAGTATTTT
TRBV5-6	.	TRBJ1-2	.	CASSSWLIITYGYTF	TGTGCCAGCAGCTCGTGGCTGATCATCACGTATGGCTACACCTTC
TRBV5-1	.	TRBJ2-1	.	CASSLEGEGPLYNEQFF	TGCGCCAGCAGCTTGGAGGGGGAGGGCCCCCTCTACAATGAGCAGTTCTTC